This T cell receptor (beta chain) was sequenced in a study of blood T cell repertoires in COVID-19 (dated by TCRdb to 2020 to 2022). Notes on the research overall: Samples from collaborators originated in the United States, Italy and Spain and spanned both the acute and convalescent phases of COVID-19. The material from the prospective study consisted of cDNA or gDNA derived from T cells, B-cell-depleted T cells, or PBMCs. Deeply sampled blood TCRbeta repertoires from subjects exposed to, actively infected with, or recovered from COVID-19 were included in the dataset. The repertoires were released in a freely available public database intended as a resource for research on the immune response to SARS-CoV-2. Samples were obtained from the ongoing ImmuneRACE study (first 160 participants) and from 1,254 subjects provided by 6 global collaborators. Sample metadata almost always included a de-identified subject ID, COVID-19 status, age in years and sex. Where available, HLA class I and class II types were taken from metadata supplied by the sample provider and were not determined by assay-based typing.

The CDR3 measures 14 amino acids from cysteine to phenylalanine. Only the CDR3 part of the read is kept: 42 bases, read in frame from the first base. CDR1 and CDR2 (SGHTA, FQGNSA) derive from the germline V gene. The V and J ends are trimmed by 1 base and 3 bases, leaving 7 bases between them. TCRbeta CDR3 regions were amplified from genomic DNA by means of the immunoSEQ Assay, a bias-controlled multiplex PCR. Concerning the study's data processing: The number of nucleated cells in each sample was estimated from the amplification of reference gene primers within the assay. To quantify the absolute abundance of each unique TCRbeta CDR3 rearrangement, sequence reads were collapsed and filtered. For each sample, productive Simpson clonality was calculated as the square root of Simpson's diversity index across productive rearrangements. TCRdb carries this immuneACCESS record with in-frame sequences only. Its versions omit some clonotypes, under half of them owing to an unresolved V gene in the studies checked, with the rest unexplained. V and J calls and clone size come straight from that table; D and trimming were deduced from the DNA. For this sample the table gives 200,000 to 250,000 clones, of which 82% were detected only once. About an eighth of the sample is held by the ten biggest clonotypes.

Whole blood was collected in K2EDTA tubes by collaborating institutions according to the institutions' own protocols. For TCRbeta analysis, collaborator samples were shipped as frozen whole blood, as isolated PBMCs, or as DNA extracted from either sample type. In its sample, this clone was seen once. Its specific antigen is unknown. No clone much larger than this one lies a single base away; base qualities are absent. The investigation overall reported the following: The amount of clinical and demographic metadata varied by source and participant and was provided uncurated.

The chain is made from TRBV7-2 and TRBJ1-5; the D gene identity is not certain. The TCR was taken from a woman aged 40-49 years with acute or convalescent COVID-19. Sequences were obtained from peripheral blood. The CDR3 region has the sequence CASSLDMFNQPQHF. In nucleotide form, the sequence is TGTGCCAGCAGCTTAGATATGTTCAATCAGCCCCAGCATTTT.